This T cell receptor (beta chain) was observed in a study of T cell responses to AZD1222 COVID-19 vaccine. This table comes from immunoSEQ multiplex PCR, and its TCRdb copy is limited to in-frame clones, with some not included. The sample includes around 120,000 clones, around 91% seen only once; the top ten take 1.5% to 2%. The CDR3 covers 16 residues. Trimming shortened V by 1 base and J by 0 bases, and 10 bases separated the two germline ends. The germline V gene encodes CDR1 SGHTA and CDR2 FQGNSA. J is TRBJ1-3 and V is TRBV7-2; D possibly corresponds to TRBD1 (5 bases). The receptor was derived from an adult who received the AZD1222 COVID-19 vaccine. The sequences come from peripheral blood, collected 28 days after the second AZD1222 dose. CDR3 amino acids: CASSLDGGSSGNTIYF. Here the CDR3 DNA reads TGTGCCAGCAGCTTAGACGGGGGAAGCTCTGGAAACACCATATATTTT.